This T cell receptor beta chain was sequenced during a study of glioma-infiltrating T cells after dendritic cell vaccination. Study in general: Monocyte-derived dendritic cells, cultured roughly 7 days with IL-4 and GM-CSF, were pulsed with autologous tumor lysate.

Germline CDR1 SEHNR, CDR2 FQNEAQ (reference sequence). This CDR3 region has 18 residues. The J segment lost 1 base and the V segment lost 5 bases, leaving 10 bases of the junction unmatched. The table came from immunoSEQ multiplex PCR; TCRdb's copy has only in-frame clones and leaves some out. Of about 30,000 clones listed, more than 85% are singletons. This clone was counted once. Its antigen remains unidentified. Study-wide points: Complete blood and tumor specimen sets were limited to few patients.

The clonotype comes from a human donor with glioblastoma. This sample comprised blood, obtained before dendritic cell vaccination. The gene calls are TRBV7-9 and TRBJ2-2, with 10 bases identical to TRBD2. In DNA, the CDR3 is TGTGCCAGCAGCCGCGGTCGGCTAGCGGGGGTGAACACCGGGGAGCTGTTTTTT. Its protein is CASSRGRLAGVNTGELFF. Full variable domain (rest looked up from reference TRBV7-9 and TRBJ2-2): DTGVSQNPRHKITKRGQNVTFRCDPISEHNRLYWYRQTLGQGPEFLTYFQNEAQLEKSRLLSDRFSAERPKGSFSTLEIQRTEQGDSAMYLCASSRGRLAGVNTGELFFGEGSRLTVL.